Here is one TCR beta chain with its context. This sample was included in a study of blood T cell repertoires in COVID-19. About the research overall: The United States, Italy and Spain provided the acute and convalescent COVID-19 samples. Sources were T cells, B-cell-depleted T cells, or PBMCs; the material itself was cDNA or gDNA.

The CDR3 contains 12 residues. The germline V and J ends were trimmed by 5 bases and 9 bases, with 13 bases remaining between them. Methods used by the authors: It was from reference gene primer amplification that nucleated cell counts were estimated. The data were produced by immunoSEQ multiplex PCR, yet TCRdb's version contains in-frame clones alone and is incomplete. That table supplies the V and J calls and clone size; D and trimming were determined from the DNA. The sample holds more than 95,000 clones, around 84% seen once. Sequencing was performed on peripheral blood. The rearrangement links TRBV12-3 or TRBV12-4 to TRBJ1-2; possible D gene TRBD1, 6 bases. The TCR was taken from a woman aged 55-70 years in a cohort sampled during active or convalescent COVID-19. The CDR3 DNA reads as TGTGCCAGCAGTCCACGGGACACCAGCTACACCTTC. Protein sequence: CASSPRDTSYTF.